This TCR beta chain comes out of a study of blood T cell repertoires in COVID-19. Study in general: T cells, B-cell-depleted T cells, or PBMCs supplied cDNA or gDNA.

Only in-frame clones appear in the TCRdb table, and some are missing; sequencing was by immunoSEQ multiplex PCR. The table includes hundreds of thousands of clones, about nine tenths detected once. Trimming removed 2 bases at V and 5 bases at J, with 18 bases between. This CDR3 contains 15 residues. Germline lookup yields CDR1 GTSNPN and CDR2 SVGIG (reference sequence). Sequences were obtained from peripheral blood. This clonotype originated in a young woman with active or convalescent COVID-19. V usage is TRBV30 and J usage is TRBJ1-1; a weak D match, TRBD1 (5 bases). The CDR3 loop is CAWSQNPGFGTEAFF. The CDR3, as DNA: TGTGCCTGGAGTCAAAACCCAGGGTTTGGGACTGAAGCTTTCTTT.